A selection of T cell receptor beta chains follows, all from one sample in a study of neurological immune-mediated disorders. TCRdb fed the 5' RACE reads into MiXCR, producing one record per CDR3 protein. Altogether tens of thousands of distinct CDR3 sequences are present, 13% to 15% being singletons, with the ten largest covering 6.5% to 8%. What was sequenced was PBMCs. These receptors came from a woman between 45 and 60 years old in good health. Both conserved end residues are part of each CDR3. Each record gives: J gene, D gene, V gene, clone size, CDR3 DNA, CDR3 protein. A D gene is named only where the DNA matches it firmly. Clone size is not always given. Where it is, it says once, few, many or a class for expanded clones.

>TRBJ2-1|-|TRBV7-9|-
TGTGCCAGCAGCTCCGGACTCGCCCAAACCTACAATGAGCAGTTCTTC
CASSSGLAQTYNEQFF
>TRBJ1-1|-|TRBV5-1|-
TGCGCCAGCAGCATCAGACAGACTAACACTGAAGCTTTCTTT
CASSIRQTNTEAFF
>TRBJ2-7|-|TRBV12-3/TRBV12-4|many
TGTGCCAGCAGTTTAGCTAGTCCCTCCTACGAGCAGTACTTC
CASSLASPSYEQYF
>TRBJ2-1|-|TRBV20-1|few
TGCAGTGCTAGGGATGGCCAAGCCAAGGGCCACAATGAGCAGTTCTTC
CSARDGQAKGHNEQFF
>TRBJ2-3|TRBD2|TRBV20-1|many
TGCAGTGCTAAATCCGGGGGGGGTTCAGATACGCAGTATTTT
CSAKSGGGSDTQYF
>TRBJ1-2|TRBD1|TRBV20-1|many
TGCAGTGCCCTCCCCGGGACAGGGTCCGACTATGGCTACACCTTC
CSALPGTGSDYGYTF
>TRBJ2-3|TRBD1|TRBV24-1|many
TGTGCCACCAGTGGGCAGGGGGCGAATACGCAGTATTTT
CATSGQGANTQYF
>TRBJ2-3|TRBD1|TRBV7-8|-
TGTGCCAGCAGCCCCAGGGGGATCGGCACAGATACGCAGTATTTT
CASSPRGIGTDTQYF
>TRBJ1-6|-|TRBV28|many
TGTGCCAGCAGTTTTAACAGGGAGTACAATTCACCCCTCCACTTT
CASSFNREYNSPLHF
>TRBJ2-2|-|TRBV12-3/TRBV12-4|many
TGTGCCAGCAGTTTCGGGGGGAACACCGGGGAGCTGTTTTTT
CASSFGGNTGELFF
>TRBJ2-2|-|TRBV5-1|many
TGCGCCAGCAGCTTGAGAGACAGCACCGGGGAGCTGTTTTTT
CASSLRDSTGELFF
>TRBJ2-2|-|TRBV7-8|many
TGTGCCAGCAGCCTACTACGGCCCGGGGAGCTGTTTTTT
CASSLLRPGELFF
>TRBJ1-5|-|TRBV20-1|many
TGCAGTGCTAGGTCCGGGAGCAATCAGCCCCAGCATTTT
CSARSGSNQPQHF
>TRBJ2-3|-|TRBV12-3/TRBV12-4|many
TGTGCCAGCAGTTTGGGCCCTGAGACAGATACGCAGTATTTT
CASSLGPETDTQYF
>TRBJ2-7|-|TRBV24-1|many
TGTGCCACCCATTCCCCCCGGGGGGCGCATCCGGGGAGGCAGTACTTC
CATHSPRGAHPGRQYF
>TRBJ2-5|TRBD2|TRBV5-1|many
TGCGCCAGCAGCTTGGGACCCAGCGGGGAAGAGACCCAGTACTTC
CASSLGPSGEETQYF
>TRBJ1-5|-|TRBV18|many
TGTGCCAGCTCACCGACGGGCGGTGAGCCCCAGCATTTT
CASSPTGGEPQHF
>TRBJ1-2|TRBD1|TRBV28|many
TGTGCCAACAGTTCGACGGACAGGGGGCAGCGGGGCTACACCTTC
CANSSTDRGQRGYTF
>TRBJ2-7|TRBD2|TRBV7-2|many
TGTGCCAGCAGCCTCGGACTAGCGGGGGGGTTGTCCGGGCAGTACTTC
CASSLGLAGGLSGQYF
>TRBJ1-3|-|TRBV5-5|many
TGTGCCAGCAGCTTGGGACAGCCTGGAAACACCATATATTTT
CASSLGQPGNTIYF
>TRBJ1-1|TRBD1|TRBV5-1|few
TGCGCCAGCAGCATAGGGACAGAGCTGGCTTTCTTT
CASSIGTELAFF
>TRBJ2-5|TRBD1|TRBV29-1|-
TGCAGCGTTTCCCGGGACAGAGTTCAAGAGACCCAGTACTTC
CSVSRDRVQETQYF
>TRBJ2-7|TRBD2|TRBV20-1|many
TGCAGTGCAGGGACTAGCGGGGGTTCTGGCGAGCAGTACTTC
CSAGTSGGSGEQYF
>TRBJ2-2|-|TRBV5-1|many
TGCGCCAGCAGCCCTTCCCTTACAACCGGGGAGCTGTTTTTT
CASSPSLTTGELFF
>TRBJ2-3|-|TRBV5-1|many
TGCGCCAGCAGCTTGGAAGGGGATATTTTTGTAGATACGCAGTATTTT
CASSLEGDIFVDTQYF
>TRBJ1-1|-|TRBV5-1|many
TGCGCCAGCAGGTCGGCAGGGACGACTGAAGCTTTCTTT
CASRSAGTTEAFF
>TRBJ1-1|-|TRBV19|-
TGTGCCAGTAATAGGGAGGGGGACACTGAAGCTTTCTTT
CASNREGDTEAFF
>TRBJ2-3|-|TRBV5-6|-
-
CASSFYICSARDPKTGADTQYF
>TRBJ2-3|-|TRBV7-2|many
TGTGCCAGCAGCTTCGGAGTAGATACGCAGTATTTT
CASSFGVDTQYF
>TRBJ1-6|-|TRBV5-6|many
TGTGCCAGCAGCTTGGGACAAAGCGATTCACCCCTCCACTTT
CASSLGQSDSPLHF
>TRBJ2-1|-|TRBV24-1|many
TGTGCCACCAGTGGAGGCGTGGGGAATTACAATGAGCAGTTCTTC
CATSGGVGNYNEQFF
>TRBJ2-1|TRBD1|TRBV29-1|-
TGCAGCGTTGCCACAGGGGATGAGCAGTTCTTC
CSVATGDEQFF
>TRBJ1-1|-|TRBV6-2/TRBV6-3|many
TGTGCCAGCAGTTACATTAGCGGACAGCTCAACACTGAAGCTTTCTTT
CASSYISGQLNTEAFF
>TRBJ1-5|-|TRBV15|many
TGTGCCACCAGCAGAGATGGGGGCGCTTGGCAGCCCCAGCATTTT
CATSRDGGAWQPQHF
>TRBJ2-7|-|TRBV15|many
TGTGCCACCAGCGGTCGGGCGGCCCCCGACGAGCAGTACTTC
CATSGRAAPDEQYF
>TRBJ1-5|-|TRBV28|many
TGTGCCAGCAAACTAGCGGGCAATCAGCCCCAGCATTTT
CASKLAGNQPQHF
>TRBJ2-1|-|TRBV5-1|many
TGCGCCAGCCAAATCGGGCAGGGGAACTACAATGAGCAGTTCTTC
CASQIGQGNYNEQFF
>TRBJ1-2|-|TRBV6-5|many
TGTGCCAGCAGGTCCGCCGGGGGTCCCTATGGCTACACCTTC
CASRSAGGPYGYTF
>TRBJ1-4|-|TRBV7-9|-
TGTGCCAGCAGCTTCAGTTTTCCGGGTGAAAAACTGTTTTTT
CASSFSFPGEKLFF
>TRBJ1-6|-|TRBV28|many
TGTGCCAGCAGCCGCCGGAATTCACCCCTCCACTTT
CASSRRNSPLHF
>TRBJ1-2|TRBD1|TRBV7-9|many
TGTGCCAGCAGCCAACAGGGGGTTTACAACTATGGCTACACCTTC
CASSQQGVYNYGYTF
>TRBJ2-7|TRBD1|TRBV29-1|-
TGCAGCGCAAACAGGGGAAGAGGGCAGTACTTC
CSANRGRGQYF
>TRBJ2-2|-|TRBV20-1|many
TGCAGTGCTAGAGATTTCAGGACGGCGAACACCGGGGAGCTGTTTTTT
CSARDFRTANTGELFF
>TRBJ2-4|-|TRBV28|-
TGTGCCATCAGTTCAACTGGCGCGGGCAAATACATTCAGTACTTC
CAISSTGAGKYIQYF
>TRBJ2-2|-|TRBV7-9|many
TGTGCCAGCAGCACCCCGAACACCGGGGAGCTGTTTTTT
CASSTPNTGELFF
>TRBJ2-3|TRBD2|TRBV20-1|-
TGCAGTGCCGCCCAGGTAACTAGCGGATTCACAGATACGCAGTATTTT
CSAAQVTSGFTDTQYF
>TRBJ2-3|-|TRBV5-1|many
TGCGCCAGCAGCCCTGGATGGGGGGCAACAGATACGCAGTATTTT
CASSPGWGATDTQYF
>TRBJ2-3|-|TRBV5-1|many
TGCGCCAGCAGCTTGGACGGCACAGATACGCAGTATTTT
CASSLDGTDTQYF
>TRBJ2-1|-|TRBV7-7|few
TGTGCTAGCAGTGTTATACGGGACTATGAGCAGTTCTTC
CASSVIRDYEQFF
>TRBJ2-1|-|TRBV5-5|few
TGTGCCAGCGGCCGGGACAACTACAATGAGCAGTTCTTC
CASGRDNYNEQFF
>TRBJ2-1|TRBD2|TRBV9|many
TGTGCCAGCAGCGTTGGGACTAGCGGGAGCTCCTACAATGAGCAGTTCTTC
CASSVGTSGSSYNEQFF
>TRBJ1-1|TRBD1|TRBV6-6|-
TGTGCCAGCAGTACCGGACAGGGAACTGAAGCTTTCTTT
CASSTGQGTEAFF
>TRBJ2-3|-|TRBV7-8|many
TGTGCCAGCAGCTATTCAGATACGCAGTATTTT
CASSYSDTQYF
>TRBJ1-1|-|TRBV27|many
TGTGCCAGCCGACCGAAACAGGAGAACACTGAAGCTTTCTTT
CASRPKQENTEAFF
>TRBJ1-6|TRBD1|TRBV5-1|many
TGCGCCAGCGGAGGGACAGTTGATAATTCACCCCTCCACTTT
CASGGTVDNSPLHF